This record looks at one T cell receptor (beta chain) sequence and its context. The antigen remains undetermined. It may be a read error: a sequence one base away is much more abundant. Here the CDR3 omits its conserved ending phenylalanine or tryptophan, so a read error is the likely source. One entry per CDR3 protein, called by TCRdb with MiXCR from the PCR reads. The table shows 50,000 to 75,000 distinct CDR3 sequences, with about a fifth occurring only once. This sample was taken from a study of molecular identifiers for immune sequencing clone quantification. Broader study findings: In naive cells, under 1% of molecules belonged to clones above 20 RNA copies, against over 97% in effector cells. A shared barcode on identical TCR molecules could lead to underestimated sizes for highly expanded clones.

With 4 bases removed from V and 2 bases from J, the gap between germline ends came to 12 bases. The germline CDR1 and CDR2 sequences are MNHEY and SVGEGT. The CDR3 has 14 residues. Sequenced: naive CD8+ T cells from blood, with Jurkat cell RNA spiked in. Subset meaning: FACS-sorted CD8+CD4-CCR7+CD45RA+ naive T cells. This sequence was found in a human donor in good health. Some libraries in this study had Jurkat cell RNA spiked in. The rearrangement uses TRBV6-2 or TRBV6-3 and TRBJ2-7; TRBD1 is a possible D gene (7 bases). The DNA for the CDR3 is TGTGCCAGCAGTTTCATCAGGGGGGCCTACGAGCAGTACCTC. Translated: CASSFIRGAYEQYL.